Given below is one T cell receptor (beta chain) in context. These data originate in a study of T cells after somatic rescue of genetic block. CDR1 and CDR2 (germline): SEHNR, FQNEAQ (reference sequence). This CDR3 is built from 16 residues. The V and J ends lost 5 bases and 3 bases, in that order; junction bases with no gene match: 8. This table comes from immunoSEQ multiplex PCR, and its TCRdb copy is limited to in-frame clones, with some not included. The sample holds some 9,100 clones; just under 75% are singletons and the top ten take less than 25%. The TCR originated in a boy between 5 and 17 years old. The V call is TRBV7-9, the J call TRBJ2-1; TRBD1 matches at 9 bases. Sequencing was done on a sample of peripheral blood mononuclear cells (PBMCs). The CDR3 DNA reads as TGTGCCAGCAGCGCCAGGGACAGGGAAAACTACAATGAGCAGTTCTTC. This codes for CASSARDRENYNEQFF.